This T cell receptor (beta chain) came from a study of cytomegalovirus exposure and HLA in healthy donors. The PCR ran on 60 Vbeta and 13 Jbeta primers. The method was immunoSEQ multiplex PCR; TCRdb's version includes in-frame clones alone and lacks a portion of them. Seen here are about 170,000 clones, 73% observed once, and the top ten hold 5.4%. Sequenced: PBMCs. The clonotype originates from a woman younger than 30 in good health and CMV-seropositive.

Written as DNA, the CDR3 is TGTGCCAGCAGGTTAGCCTACAATGAGCAGTTCTTC. This gives the protein CASRLAYNEQFF. The chain uses TRBV2 and TRBJ2-1; no clear D gene. Deletions cut 6 bases from V and 2 bases from J, with 5 bases between. The CDR3 loop spans 12 amino acids. CDR1 and CDR2 from the germline V gene are SNHLY and FYNNEI.